This is a list of T cell receptor beta chains from one sample in a study of blood T cell repertoires in COVID-19. Libraries were prepared by immunoSEQ multiplex PCR; TCRdb keeps only in-frame clonotypes and omits some of them. The sample has approximately 210,000 clones; approximately 81% are singletons. The sequenced sample was PBMCs or T cells enriched from blood (not recorded which). These receptors all come from a woman aged 45-60 years with acute COVID-19. The CDR3 runs from the conserved cysteine through the conserved F or W. The order of the fields is clone size, D gene, V gene, J gene, CDR3 protein, CDR3 DNA. A D gene is named only where the DNA matches it firmly. Size tells how often a clone was seen (once, few, many) or the class of an expanded clone, and some rows leave it out.

NA	NA	TRBV20-1	TRBJ2-7	CSASVWSRTYEQYF	TGCAGTGCTAGTGTCTGGTCCAGGACCTACGAGCAGTACTTC
NA	TRBD2	TRBV5-1	TRBJ2-2	CASSLTSGVTGELFF	TGCGCCAGCAGCTTGACTAGCGGGGTCACCGGGGAGCTGTTTTTT
NA	NA	TRBV11-3	TRBJ1-2	CASSLDGMFFLDRDKYGYTF	TGTGCCAGCAGCTTAGATGGTATGTTTTTCCTGGACAGAGACAAATATGGCTACACCTTC
few	NA	TRBV18	TRBJ2-7	CASSPPDIHYEQYF	TGTGCCAGCTCACCACCGGACATACACTACGAGCAGTACTTC
NA	TRBD1	TRBV7-9	TRBJ1-4	CASSSPAGTGGDEKLFF	TGTGCCAGCAGTTCACCGGCCGGGACAGGGGGCGATGAAAAACTGTTTTTT
NA	TRBD1	TRBV2	TRBJ1-6	CASRGTGANINSPLHF	TGTGCCAGCAGGGGGACAGGGGCCAATATCAATTCACCCCTCCACTTT
NA	NA	TRBV7-9	TRBJ1-3	CASSLDGQGRVGNTIYF	TGTGCCAGCAGCTTAGACGGGCAGGGAAGGGTTGGAAACACCATATATTTT
NA	TRBD1	TRBV30	TRBJ1-6	CAWRWTGWRRDSPLHF	TGTGCCTGGAGGTGGACAGGTTGGCGGAGAGATTCACCCCTCCACTTT
NA	NA	TRBV5-4	TRBJ2-5	CASSSPQETQYF	TGTGCCAGCAGCTCTCCCCAAGAGACCCAGTACTTC
NA	NA	TRBV3-1/TRBV3-2	TRBJ2-3	CASSQDLITTDTQYF	TGTGCCAGCAGCCAAGATCTAATAACCACAGATACGCAGTATTTT
NA	NA	TRBV19	TRBJ1-2	CASSLQRYGYTF	TGTGCCAGTAGTCTCCAGCGATATGGCTACACCTTC
NA	TRBD2	TRBV9	TRBJ2-7	CASGSGRASYEQYF	TGTGCCAGCGGGAGCGGGAGGGCATCCTACGAGCAGTACTTC
NA	NA	TRBV2	TRBJ2-7	CASSPYFYEQYF	TGTGCCAGCAGTCCCTATTTCTACGAGCAGTACTTC
NA	TRBD1	TRBV29-1	TRBJ1-2	CSAEGGLLTGGSDGYTF	TGCAGCGCCGAAGGTGGTCTTTTAACAGGGGGCAGTGATGGCTACACCTTC
NA	NA	TRBV28	TRBJ2-3	CASSGNRGRTDTQYF	TGTGCCAGCAGTGGGAATAGGGGTAGAACAGATACGCAGTATTTT
NA	NA	TRBV14	TRBJ1-4	CASSQGLGVANEKLFF	TGTGCCAGCAGCCAAGGATTAGGGGTAGCTAATGAAAAACTGTTTTTT
NA	NA	TRBV28	TRBJ2-1	CASSLRQAASEQFF	TGTGCCAGCAGTCTCCGACAGGCCGCGAGTGAGCAGTTCTTC
once	TRBD1	TRBV13	TRBJ2-7	CASSRRTGDRQYF	TGTGCCAGCAGCCGCCGGACAGGGGATCGGCAGTACTTC
NA	TRBD1	TRBV4-1	TRBJ1-4	CASSQPPGQGAFGEKLFF	TGCGCCAGCAGCCAACCCCCGGGACAGGGGGCCTTTGGTGAAAAACTGTTTTTT
NA	NA	TRBV15	TRBJ2-7	CATSREGGRDYEQYF	TGTGCCACCAGCAGAGAGGGGGGGCGCGACTACGAGCAGTACTTC
NA	NA	TRBV7-3	TRBJ1-6	CASSLQGRNSPLHF	TGTGCCAGCAGCTTACAGGGTCGTAATTCACCCCTCCACTTT
NA	NA	TRBV30	TRBJ2-7	CAWSVLYEQYF	TGTGCCTGGAGTGTACTCTACGAGCAGTACTTC
few	NA	TRBV6-4	TRBJ2-7	CASSAMKSRAFSYEQYF	TGTGCCAGCAGCGCCATGAAATCTAGAGCCTTCTCCTACGAGCAGTACTTC
NA	TRBD2	TRBV11-3	TRBJ2-7	CASRKIGTSGGAGEQYF	TGTGCCAGCAGAAAAATCGGGACTAGCGGGGGGGCTGGCGAGCAGTACTTC
NA	NA	TRBV5-4	TRBJ1-4	CASSLGAANEKLFF	TGTGCCAGCAGCTTGGGGGCAGCTAATGAAAAACTGTTTTTT
NA	TRBD2	TRBV11-3	TRBJ2-1	CASSFAGTSGGGNEQFF	TGTGCCAGCAGCTTTGCCGGGACTAGCGGGGGGGGGAATGAGCAGTTCTTC
NA	TRBD2	TRBV28	TRBJ2-1	CASSLGGVKQFF	TGTGCCAGCAGCCTGGGGGGGGTGAAGCAGTTCTTC
NA	NA	TRBV7-2	TRBJ1-2	CASSLGYDRNNYGYTF	TGTGCCAGCAGCTTAGGATACGACAGAAATAACTATGGCTACACCTTC
NA	NA	TRBV11-2	TRBJ1-1	CAILGGGGGREAFF	TGTGCCATATTAGGGGGGGGCGGAGGCCGTGAAGCTTTCTTT
NA	TRBD2	TRBV29-1	TRBJ2-5	CSANSGKETQYF	TGCAGCGCCAACAGCGGGAAAGAGACCCAGTACTTC
NA	NA	TRBV7-2	TRBJ1-3	CASSLWGSGSGNTIYF	TGTGCCAGCAGCTTATGGGGATCGGGATCTGGAAACACCATATATTTT
NA	NA	TRBV12-2	TRBJ2-7	CASRLTKLAKAGEQYF	TGTGCAAGTCGCTTAACCAAACTAGCGAAAGCTGGCGAGCAGTACTTC
NA	TRBD1	TRBV5-1	TRBJ1-1	CASSLGTGGSNTEAFF	TGCGCCAGCAGCTTGGGGACAGGGGGCTCTAACACTGAAGCTTTCTTT
NA	TRBD2	TRBV3-1/TRBV3-2	TRBJ2-3	CASSQEGASGITDTQYF	TGTGCCAGCAGCCAAGAAGGAGCTAGCGGAATCACAGATACGCAGTATTTT
NA	NA	TRBV18	TRBJ2-1	CASSPQWGDEQFF	TGTGCCAGCTCACCTCAGTGGGGAGATGAGCAGTTCTTC
NA	NA	TRBV1	TRBJ1-4	CTSSQLTGESEKLFF	TGCACCAGCAGCCAACTGACAGGGGAGAGTGAAAAACTGTTTTTT
NA	TRBD1	TRBV7-9	TRBJ2-3	CASSPSRDRANF	TGTGCCAGCAGCCCATCCAGGGACAGGGCTAATTTT
NA	NA	TRBV5-5	TRBJ1-1	CASSLQGNTEAFF	TGTGCCAGCAGCTTGCAGGGTAACACTGAAGCTTTCTTT
few	TRBD2	TRBV29-1	TRBJ2-1	CSGESRTRGDNEQFF	TGCAGCGGAGAATCCAGGACTAGGGGAGACAATGAGCAGTTCTTC
NA	TRBD1	TRBV4-1	TRBJ1-2	CASSQVTGSNYGYTF	TGCGCCAGCAGCCAAGTGACAGGGTCTAACTATGGCTACACCTTC
NA	NA	TRBV7-8	TRBJ1-6	CASSLVRDYNSPLHF	TGTGCCAGCAGCTTAGTACGGGATTATAATTCACCCCTCCACTTT
NA	NA	TRBV7-2	TRBJ2-5	CASSPIQTQYF	TGTGCCAGCAGCCCCATTCAGACCCAGTACTTC
NA	NA	TRBV19	TRBJ1-1	CASSTSGEAFF	TGTGCCAGTAGTACGAGCGGTGAAGCTTTCTTT
NA	TRBD1	TRBV2	TRBJ1-1	CASPQLLGQGGSAFF	TGTGCCAGCCCGCAACTACTCGGACAGGGGGGTTCAGCTTTCTTT
NA	NA	TRBV19	TRBJ1-5	CASSISGFGQPQHF	TGTGCCAGTAGTATATCGGGGTTTGGGCAGCCCCAGCATTTT
few	NA	TRBV4-1	TRBJ1-1	CASSQDRAVSEAFF	TGCGCCAGCAGCCAAGACAGGGCGGTTTCTGAAGCTTTCTTT
once	TRBD2	TRBV19	TRBJ2-3	CARGGLAGGTDTQYF	TGTGCCAGGGGGGGACTAGCGGGAGGAACAGATACGCAGTATTTT
NA	TRBD1	TRBV29-1	TRBJ2-7	CSAEKPGQGRLF	TGCAGCGCAGAGAAACCGGGACAGGGGAGGTTGTTC
few	TRBD1	TRBV7-3	TRBJ1-6	CASSRQGENSPLHF	TGTGCCAGCAGCAGACAGGGAGAAAATTCACCCCTCCACTTT
few	TRBD1	TRBV5-1	TRBJ2-7	CASSFTPAGTGSSYEQYF	TGCGCCAGCAGCTTCACCCCCGCCGGGACAGGGAGCTCCTACGAGCAGTACTTC
NA	NA	TRBV6-5	TRBJ1-3	CASSYGSGVGGNTIYF	TGTGCCAGCAGTTACGGTTCAGGGGTCGGTGGAAACACCATATATTTT
few	NA	TRBV19	TRBJ2-5	CASSTARYQETQYF	TGTGCCAGTAGTACCGCCCGGTACCAAGAGACCCAGTACTTC
NA	NA	TRBV11-2	TRBJ2-5	CASSHGGQNQYF	TGTGCCAGCAGCCACGGAGGACAGAACCAGTACTTC
NA	TRBD1	TRBV24-1	TRBJ2-5	CATSDFSGGWGQETQYF	TGTGCCACCAGTGATTTCTCAGGGGGCTGGGGCCAAGAGACCCAGTACTTC
NA	TRBD1	TRBV27	TRBJ2-7	CASSLGTGGSYEQYF	TGTGCCAGCAGTCTGGGGACAGGGGGCTCCTACGAGCAGTACTTC